A single TCR beta chain is shown here with its context. What it binds is unknown. This specimen belongs to a study of cytomegalovirus exposure and HLA in healthy donors. Across the study: Sequencing of around 200 million T cells in an earlier analysis found approximately 120 million unique TCR beta sequences. Whole-study results and caveats: Common viral pathogens seemed to be connected with several of the most significant clusters, according to a later analysis. A classifier reportedly called cytomegalovirus status with high sensitivity and specificity.

Amplification used 60 Vbeta primers and 13 Jbeta primers. The method was immunoSEQ multiplex PCR; TCRdb's version includes in-frame clones alone and lacks a portion of them. The table has 100,000 or so clones, approximately 16% seen once. V shed 0 bases, J shed 5 bases, and the junction held 10 bases outside the gene matches. Per germline, CDR1 SGDLS and CDR2 YYNGEE. CDR3 length equals 17 residues. The rearrangement joins TRBV9 to TRBJ2-3, with 9 bases fitting TRBD2. This receptor was identified in a female donor in good health and CMV-seronegative. Input material: PBMCs. The CDR3 spells CASSVGAGGWLGDTQYF. The CDR3 DNA reads TGTGCCAGCAGCGTAGGAGCGGGAGGATGGCTCGGAGATACGCAGTATTTT. Drawing the rest from reference TRBV9 and TRBJ2-3, the complete variable domain is DSGVTQTPKHLITATGQRVTLRCSPRSGDLSVYWYQQSLDQGLQFLIQYYNGEERAKGNILERFSAQQFPDLHSELNLSSLELGDSALYFCASSVGAGGWLGDTQYFGPGTRLTVL.